This is a list of T cell receptor beta chains from one sample in a study of blood T cell repertoires in COVID-19. TCRdb's table, derived via immunoSEQ multiplex PCR, lists solely in-frame clones and lacks some. The top ten clones hold 1.5% to 2% of a sample with 490,000 or so clones, around 87% of them seen once. Sequencing used PBMCs or T cells enriched from blood (not recorded which). Receptors originate from a woman between 35 and 50 years old who had recovered from COVID-19. Each CDR3 is given with its conserved first and last residue. Fields, in order: clone size, V gene, D gene, J gene, CDR3 DNA, CDR3 protein. The D gene is left open where the match is weak. Clone size is given for some rows only: seen once, a few or many times, or a class if the clone is expanded.

-,TRBV19,TRBD2,TRBJ2-1,TGTGCCAGTAGTACGTATTCTAGCGGGAGCACCTACAATGAGCAGTTCTTC,CASSTYSSGSTYNEQFF
-,TRBV30,TRBD1,TRBJ1-1,TGTGCCTGGAGACAGGGGAACTTGGACACTGAAGCTTTCTTT,CAWRQGNLDTEAFF
-,TRBV9,-,TRBJ2-2,TGTGCCAGCAGCGTTACTAGCACCGGGGAGCTGTTTTTT,CASSVTSTGELFF
once,TRBV11-3,TRBD2,TRBJ2-1,TGTGCCAGCAGCTTTGGGACTAGCGGGAGCGATGAGCAGTTCTTC,CASSFGTSGSDEQFF
-,TRBV4-2,TRBD1,TRBJ2-7,TGTGCCAGCAGCCAAGATTCCGGGACAGGGTCCTACGAGCAGTACTTC,CASSQDSGTGSYEQYF
-,TRBV23-1,TRBD1,TRBJ1-1,TGCGCCAGCAGTCTCTCCTACAGGGGGCTCGTGAACACTGAAGCTTTCTTT,CASSLSYRGLVNTEAFF
-,TRBV6-4,TRBD2,TRBJ2-1,TGTGCCAGCAGTGGCACTAGCGGGAGGACTTCCCCACTCGAAGACAATGAGCAGTTCTTC,CASSGTSGRTSPLEDNEQFF
-,TRBV7-9,-,TRBJ1-2,TGTGCCAGCAGCTTAGCGGTACAGAACTATGGCTACACCTTC,CASSLAVQNYGYTF
-,TRBV10-2,-,TRBJ2-1,TGCGCCAGCACATTAGCTTTACTCTCCTACAATGAGCAGTTCTTC,CASTLALLSYNEQFF
-,TRBV7-2,-,TRBJ2-7,TGTGCCAGCAGCCGCGCGGGTGGACGCGTCCTTCCCTACGAGCAGTACTTC,CASSRAGGRVLPYEQYF
-,TRBV9,-,TRBJ1-6,TGTGCCAGCAGTCCGAGGGGACAAGGATATAATTCACCCCTCCACTTT,CASSPRGQGYNSPLHF
-,TRBV18,TRBD1,TRBJ2-1,TGTGCCAGCTCGGGTTTGACAGGGGTAGACAATGAGCAGTTCTTC,CASSGLTGVDNEQFF
-,TRBV12-5,-,TRBJ2-7,TGTGCTAGTGGTTTGAGGGGGATCAAGGGCTACGAGCAGTACTTC,CASGLRGIKGYEQYF
-,TRBV2,TRBD2,TRBJ2-4,TGTGCCAGCAGTGAAGGGCTAGCGGGGCCTCTAGCCAAAAACATTCAGTACTTC,CASSEGLAGPLAKNIQYF
-,TRBV5-6,-,TRBJ1-6,TGTGCCAGCAGCTTATCAGCAGGGTATAATTCACCCCTCCACTTT,CASSLSAGYNSPLHF
-,TRBV9,TRBD1,TRBJ2-2,TGTGCCAGCAGCGTAGCAGGACAGGGATCCACCGGGGAGCTGTTTTTT,CASSVAGQGSTGELFF
-,TRBV4-2,-,TRBJ2-7,TGTGCCAGCAGCCAAGAGGTCCTAGCATTCTCCTACGAGCAGTACTTC,CASSQEVLAFSYEQYF
-,TRBV6-5,-,TRBJ1-1,TGTGCCAGCAGTATCCCCCAGGGGTACACTGAAGCTTTCTTT,CASSIPQGYTEAFF
-,TRBV2,-,TRBJ1-2,TGTGCCAGCAGTGGGGGCCTGGGCCACCCACAGGGCTACACCTTC,CASSGGLGHPQGYTF
-,TRBV19,TRBD1,TRBJ2-7,TGTGCCAGTAGAGCACCGGGACAGACCTACGAGCAGTACTTC,CASRAPGQTYEQYF
-,TRBV4-3,TRBD1,TRBJ2-7,TGCGCCAGCAGCCAATCTTGGACAGGTGGCAACGAGCAGTACTTC,CASSQSWTGGNEQYF
once,TRBV19,TRBD1,TRBJ2-3,TGTGCCAGTAGTCCGCGTAGACAGGGTCGGGCAGATACGCAGTATTTT,CASSPRRQGRADTQYF
-,TRBV10-1,-,TRBJ2-1,TGCGCCAGCAGCGCGGGGGCCATGGAGCAGTTCTTC,CASSAGAMEQFF
once,TRBV5-6,-,TRBJ2-7,TGTGCCAGCAGCTTGAAGTTTGCGTCATATGCCTACGAGCAGTACTTC,CASSLKFASYAYEQYF
-,TRBV9,-,TRBJ2-6,TGTGCCAGCAGCGTCGGGGTTCCTGGGGCCAACGTCCTGACTTTC,CASSVGVPGANVLTF
-,TRBV10-1,-,TRBJ1-4,TGCGCCAGCAGTAAGGGAGGGAGTGAAAAACTGTTTTTT,CASSKGGSEKLFF
-,TRBV6-5,-,TRBJ2-7,TGTGCCAGCAGTTTAGTGGGGGCGTCGGTCTACGAGCAGTACTTC,CASSLVGASVYEQYF
-,TRBV7-2,-,TRBJ1-1,TGTGCCAGCAGTTACGATCCGGGGGCTGAAGCTTTCTTT,CASSYDPGAEAFF
-,TRBV19,-,TRBJ1-2,TGTGCCAGTAGTATGTCCCGGGACACTCTCCCGTATGGCTACACCTTC,CASSMSRDTLPYGYTF
-,TRBV11-2,-,TRBJ1-1,TGTGCCAGCAGCTCGGAGATTTGGAACACTGAAGCTTTCTTT,CASSSEIWNTEAFF
-,TRBV13,TRBD1,TRBJ1-1,TGTGCCAGCAGCCACTCGGACAGGGCCCACTTGGGAGAAGCTTTCTTT,CASSHSDRAHLGEAFF
-,TRBV4-1,TRBD1,TRBJ1-2,TGCGCCAGTTCTATTGATCAGGGGGCCTCTTTCTATGGCTACACCTTC,CASSIDQGASFYGYTF
-,TRBV7-2,TRBD2,TRBJ2-5,TGTGCCAGCAGCTTAGCGGGAGGGAACCAAGAGACCCAGTACTTC,CASSLAGGNQETQYF
-,TRBV9,-,TRBJ2-2,TGTGCCAGCAGCGTAGCTAAGGGGCAGGCGAACACCGGGGAGCTGTTTTTT,CASSVAKGQANTGELFF
once,TRBV11-2,-,TRBJ1-1,TGTGCCAGCAGCTTAACAGGGAAAGGATCCACTGAAGCTTTCTTT,CASSLTGKGSTEAFF
-,TRBV2,TRBD2,TRBJ2-3,TGTGCCAGCAGTGGGGGACTAGCGGGAGATGCAGATACGCAGTATTTT,CASSGGLAGDADTQYF
-,TRBV25-1,-,TRBJ1-4,TGTGCCAGCCGGCCGGGGTTCTATGAAAAACTGTTTTTT,CASRPGFYEKLFF
few,TRBV24-1,TRBD1,TRBJ2-2,TGTGCCACCAGTGCCCCGGGACAGGGGACGAGCACCGGGGAGCTGTTTTTT,CATSAPGQGTSTGELFF
-,TRBV11-2,TRBD1,TRBJ1-6,TGTGCCAGCAGCTTAGAATCAGGGGGTAATTCACCCCTCCACTTT,CASSLESGGNSPLHF
once,TRBV4-3,-,TRBJ2-1,TGCGCCAGCAGCCAAGATCTGCCGGCGGAAGTCTCCTACAATGAGCAGTTCTTC,CASSQDLPAEVSYNEQFF
-,TRBV11-2,TRBD2,TRBJ2-3,TGTGCCAGCAGCCTAGCGGGAGGGCGGACAGATACGCAGTATTTT,CASSLAGGRTDTQYF
-,TRBV4-3,-,TRBJ2-1,TGCGCCAGCGGCTTGTTCCAAGGAGGCTCGTACAATGAGCAGTTCTTC,CASGLFQGGSYNEQFF
once,TRBV5-6,TRBD1,TRBJ2-2,TGTGCCAGCAGCTTGGCCGGACAGGGGGCCACCGGGGAGCTGTTTTTT,CASSLAGQGATGELFF
-,TRBV18,-,TRBJ1-1,TGTGCCAGCTCCCTTTTGGACAGAGTGAACACTGAAGCTTTCTTT,CASSLLDRVNTEAFF
once,TRBV11-2,-,TRBJ2-1,TGTGCCAGCAGCTCGAGGGCCCGCCAGCCTGAGCAGTTCTTC,CASSSRARQPEQFF
-,TRBV24-1,TRBD1,TRBJ2-7,TGTGCCACCAGTGACTCGGGACAGGGTTTCACCTACGAGCAGTACTTC,CATSDSGQGFTYEQYF
-,TRBV12-5,TRBD2,TRBJ2-7,TGTGCTAGTGGTTTGGCCAGCTTGCGACTAGCGGGAGTATACGAGCAGTACTTC,CASGLASLRLAGVYEQYF
-,TRBV3-1/TRBV3-2,-,TRBJ1-2,TGTGCCAGCAGCCAACTGAGGTATGACTATGGCTACACCTTC,CASSQLRYDYGYTF
-,TRBV14,-,TRBJ1-1,TGTGCCAGCAGCCAAGCAGGGAGGGTTGCTGAAGCTTTCTTT,CASSQAGRVAEAFF
once,TRBV23-1,-,TRBJ1-2,TGCGCCAGCAGTCAATTGAGGGAGTCACCCTATGGCTACACCTTC,CASSQLRESPYGYTF
-,TRBV18,-,TRBJ1-2,TGTGCCAGCTCTCCGACAGTTCCTTCAGCTAACTATGGCTACACCTTC,CASSPTVPSANYGYTF
-,TRBV30,-,TRBJ2-1,TGTGCCTGGATCAGGGTCCCCTACAATGAGCAGTTCTTC,CAWIRVPYNEQFF
-,TRBV9,-,TRBJ1-4,TGTGCCAGCAGCAGCGAACGTCGTGAAAAACTGTTTTTT,CASSSERREKLFF
-,TRBV4-3,TRBD2,TRBJ2-5,TGCGCCAGCAGCAATATAGCGGGGCAGGGGGAGACCCAGTACTTC,CASSNIAGQGETQYF
-,TRBV27,TRBD2,TRBJ2-7,TGTGCCAGCCGAACTCCTAGCGGCTCCTACGAGCAGTACTTC,CASRTPSGSYEQYF
-,TRBV5-1,-,TRBJ2-7,TGCGCCAGCAGCTTGGGACTTGATACCTACGAGCAGTACTTC,CASSLGLDTYEQYF
-,TRBV6-5,TRBD1,TRBJ2-7,TGTGCCAGCAGCCCCTCCGGGACAGGGTCCGCCGAGCAGTACTTC,CASSPSGTGSAEQYF
-,TRBV10-3,TRBD1,TRBJ2-1,TGTGCCATCGGGGGACAGGGCGGTGAGCAGTTCTTC,CAIGGQGGEQFF
-,TRBV3-1/TRBV3-2,-,TRBJ1-1,TGTGCCAGCAGCAGAACTCGTCAATTTCTTGAAGCTTTCTTT,CASSRTRQFLEAFF